A single sample gave rise to the 20 T cell receptor beta chains below, sequenced in a study of shared clonotypes between healthy human individuals. Some clones are missing from TCRdb's copy, which holds only in-frame ones; the method was immunoSEQ multiplex PCR. The sample shows roughly 2.2 million clones, approximately 95% of them seen only once. Sequencing input: naive CD4+ T cells from PBMCs. Subset described: CD45RA+ positively selected. The receptor set was obtained from a man aged 18 to 29 in good health. Some clones in this sample may be carry-over from other donors' samples.

The V gene is TRBV5-1, the J gene TRBJ2-3; 14 nucleotides match TRBD2. With 4 bases clipped from V and 1 base from J, the junction kept 2 bases outside the gene matches. In germline, CDR1 is SGHRS, CDR2 YFSETQ. The CDR3 runs 16 residues. The CDR3 loop is CASSKGLAGGTDTQYF. For the CDR3, the DNA is TGCGCCAGCAGCAAGGGACTAGCGGGAGGCACAGATACGCAGTATTTT.

This clone came up a few times. The rearrangement uses TRBV30 and TRBJ1-1; D gene uncertain. The CDR3 totals 12 residues. V was trimmed by 5 bases and J by 3 bases, leaving 10 bases between them. Germline-derived CDR1 and CDR2 are GTSNPN and SVGIG (reference sequence). In DNA, the CDR3 is TGTGCCTGGTGCCGGGCGGACACTGAAGCTTTCTTT. Translating it yields CAWCRADTEAFF.

The chain links TRBV11-2 to TRBJ2-5; weak D call: TRBD2 (6 bases). V was trimmed by 0 bases and J by 11 bases, leaving 13 bases between them. Germline V gene lookup returns CDR1 SGHAT and CDR2 FQNNGV. This CDR3 spans 13 amino acids. The CDR3 DNA sequence: TGTGCCAGCAGCTTAGAGGGACTCGGGGAGCAGTACTTC. Translation gives CASSLEGLGEQYF.

This chain joins TRBV7-6 and TRBJ1-2, with 7 bases that match TRBD1. CDR1 and CDR2 (germline): SGHVS, FNYEAQ. The length of the CDR3 is 14 residues. The trim removed 0 bases at V and 4 bases at J, leaving 2 bases unmatched. The CDR3 DNA follows: TGTGCCAGCAGCTTAGCCGGGACAGCCTATGGCTACACCTTC. This sequence encodes CASSLAGTAYGYTF.

The rearrangement links TRBV6-1 to TRBJ2-4; no reliable D call. The V gene lost 8 bases and the J gene lost 0 bases, with 11 bases spanning the gap. The CDR3 loop spans 14 amino acids. The V gene's germline CDR1 is MNHNS and CDR2 SASEGT. CDR3 region: CASFDGLAKNIQYF. CDR3 nucleotides: TGTGCCAGCTTTGACGGCCTAGCCAAAAACATTCAGTACTTC.

The rearrangement uses TRBV7-3 and TRBJ2-3; 13 bases agree with TRBD2. The germline V gene has CDR1 SGHTA and CDR2 FQGTGA. This CDR3 comprises 16 residues. V trimming: 4 bases; J trimming: 4 bases; junction bases outside the gene matches: 5. Here the CDR3 DNA reads TGTGCCAGCAGCTCCGGACTAGCGGGAGCGGCAGATACGCAGTATTTT. This translates into CASSSGLAGAADTQYF.

This chain links TRBV29-1 with TRBJ2-1, with D possibly TRBD2 on 5 matching bases. V gave up 7 bases and J gave up 0 bases, with 10 bases separating them. From germline, CDR1 is SQVTM and CDR2 ANQGSEA. The CDR3 is 13 amino acids. CDR3 DNA: TGCAGCGCCTCGGGGTTCTCCTACAATGAGCAGTTCTTC. Translated, it gives CSASGFSYNEQFF.

The genes are TRBV5-1 and TRBJ1-2; TRBD1 matches at 8 bases. The CDR3 is made up of 14 amino acids. CDR1 SGHRS and CDR2 YFSETQ come from the germline V gene. Trimming took 4 bases from V and 10 from J; bases not matched to a gene: 12. CDR3 in amino acids: CASSQDREEGLYTF. The CDR3 coding sequence is TGCGCCAGCAGCCAGGACAGGGAAGAAGGACTCTACACCTTC.

The rearrangement links TRBV19 to TRBJ2-7; TRBD2 matches 14 bases. Trimming took 7 bases from V and 7 from J; bases not matched to a gene: 6. The CDR3 extends over 14 amino acids. The germline gives CDR1 LNHDA, CDR2 SQIVND (reference sequence). The CDR3 loop reads CASTQGLAGVEQYF. The DNA for the CDR3 is TGTGCCAGTACCCAGGGACTAGCGGGAGTTGAGCAGTACTTC.

The rearrangement uses TRBV19 and TRBJ1-3; TRBD1 matches at 8 bases. Unmatched junction bases numbered 7, after V lost 5 bases and J lost 4 bases. CDR3 size: 15 residues. The V gene's germline CDR1 is LNHDA and CDR2 SQIVND (reference sequence). In DNA form, the CDR3 reads TGTGCCAGTAGTTCGGACAGGGTCTCCGGAAACACCATATATTTT. This codes for CASSSDRVSGNTIYF.

The V and J genes are TRBV2 and TRBJ1-1, with 10 bases matching TRBD1. Per the germline V gene, CDR1 is SNHLY and CDR2 is FYNNEI. V was clipped by 5 bases and J by 7 bases; unmatched bases: 7. CDR3 size: 14 residues. CDR3 region: CASSLDRGSLEAFF. CDR3 DNA sequence: TGTGCCAGCAGTCTGGACAGGGGGTCGCTTGAAGCTTTCTTT. Full variable domain (outside the CDR3, taken from reference TRBV2 and TRBJ1-1): EPEVTQTPSHQVTQMGQEVILRCVPISNHLYFYWYRQILGQKVEFLVSFYNNEISEKSEIFDDQFSVERPDGSNFTLKIRSTKLEDSAMYFCASSLDRGSLEAFFGQGTRLTVV.

The J gene is TRBJ2-7, the V gene TRBV28; 7 nucleotides align to TRBD2. The CDR3 is 14 amino acids. V shed 6 bases and J 2 bases; nucleotides not matched to a gene: 7. The germline gives CDR1 MDHEN, CDR2 SYDVKM. The chain's CDR3 is CASSRQAGPYEQYF. The CDR3 DNA reads as TGTGCCAGCAGCCGTCAAGCGGGGCCCTACGAGCAGTACTTC.

The chain is built from TRBV18 and TRBJ2-7; 13 bases agree with TRBD2. The germline V gene has CDR1 KGHSH and CDR2 LQKENI. This CDR3 contains 19 residues. The trim removed 4 bases at V and 4 bases at J, leaving 16 bases unmatched. The CDR3 sequence: CASSLKLLAGGPSTYEQYF. In DNA form, the CDR3 reads TGTGCCAGCTCACTGAAACTACTAGCGGGAGGGCCCTCTACATACGAGCAGTACTTC.

This chain connects TRBV5-1 to TRBJ1-6; tentatively, D is TRBD1 (5 bases). Germline CDR1 SGHRS, CDR2 YFSETQ. Trimming cost V 4 bases and J 7 bases, with 15 bases left between them. This CDR3 spans 15 amino acids. The CDR3 nucleotides read TGCGCCAGCAGCACCTCCGGGACGCGGAATTCACCCCTCCACTTT. This sequence encodes CASSTSGTRNSPLHF.

The chain carries TRBV7-9 and TRBJ2-3, with 8 bases matching TRBD2. V lost 5 bases, J lost 2 bases, and 6 bases stayed unmatched. The CDR3 spans 15 residues. Germline CDR1 SEHNR, CDR2 FQNEAQ (reference sequence). The CDR3 loop reads CASSETSGYTDTQYF. CDR3 nucleotides: TGTGCCAGCAGCGAAACTAGCGGCTACACAGATACGCAGTATTTT.

J is TRBJ2-1 and V is TRBV5-1; TRBD2 agrees at 8 bases. The CDR3 runs 14 residues. Germline-derived CDR1 and CDR2 are SGHRS and YFSETQ. J was trimmed by 10 bases and V by 2 bases; bases with no gene match: 8. Here the CDR3 DNA reads TGCGCCAGCAGCTTTGTCGCGGGGGGCCTAGAGCAGTTCTTC. Protein product: CASSFVAGGLEQFF.

The CDR3 is CASSTRTSASYEQYF. The CDR3, as DNA: TGTGCCAGTAGTACTCGGACTAGCGCATCCTACGAGCAGTACTTC. V gene TRBV19 combines with J gene TRBJ2-7; 9 positions match TRBD2. The CDR3 length is 15 residues. From germline, CDR1 is LNHDA and CDR2 SQIVND (reference sequence). With V trimmed by 4 bases and J by 1 base, 5 bases remained unmatched.

Concerning this clone: The same CDR3 can be traced to other DNA sequences in this sample. This chain uses TRBV6-5 with TRBJ2-1; 8 nucleotides match TRBD1. The J segment lost 7 bases and the V segment lost 6 bases, leaving 5 bases of the junction unmatched. Germline V gene data show CDR1 as MNHEY and CDR2 as SVGAGI. This CDR3 contains 13 residues. CDR3 loop: CASRRTGRNEQFF. CDR3 nucleotide sequence: TGTGCCAGCAGACGGACAGGGAGGAATGAGCAGTTCTTC.

As for this clone: Other DNA sequences from this sample encode an identical CDR3 as well. V usage is TRBV18 and J usage is TRBJ2-7; D unresolved. The germline V gene has CDR1 KGHSH and CDR2 LQKENI. V lost 1 base, J lost 0 bases, and 4 bases lay in between. The CDR3 is 13 residues long. For the CDR3, the DNA is TGTGCCAGCTCACCACTATCCTCCTACGAGCAGTACTTC. Amino acids: CASSPLSSYEQYF.

This chain connects TRBV30 to TRBJ1-2; tentatively, D is TRBD1 (5 bases). Germline-derived CDR1 and CDR2 are GTSNPN and SVGIG (reference sequence). The V gene lost 3 bases and the J gene lost 7 bases, with 18 bases spanning the gap. There are 14 residues in the CDR3. CDR3: CAWRLLVGGSGYTF. For the CDR3, the DNA is TGTGCCTGGAGGCTTCTCGTGGGGGGAAGTGGCTACACCTTC. Looking up the rest from reference TRBV30 and TRBJ1-2 gives the full variable domain: SQTIHQWPATLVQPVGSPLSLECTVEGTSNPNLYWYRQAAGRGLQLLFYSVGIGQISSEVPQNLSASRPQDRQFILSSKKLLLSDSGFYLCAWRLLVGGSGYTFGSGTRLTVV.